This T cell receptor (beta chain) was observed in a study of blood T cell repertoires in COVID-19. Study as a whole: Donors in the United States, Italy and Spain gave samples during acute or convalescent COVID-19. PBMCs, B-cell-depleted T cells, or T cells provided the cDNA or gDNA that made up the material.

CDR1 is MDHEN, CDR2 SYDVKM, per germline. The CDR3 is 15 amino acids. Trimming removed 5 bases from V and 8 bases from J; junction bases left unmatched: 14. Original data processing: By means of reference gene primer amplification, nucleated cell counts were estimated. This table comes from immunoSEQ multiplex PCR, and its TCRdb copy is limited to in-frame clones, with some not included. D and trimming were read from the DNA, whereas the V and J calls and clone size are those reported in that table. The sample lists about 83,000 clones, around 84% occurring once. The clonotype was recovered from a woman aged 80 or over in a cohort sampled during active or convalescent COVID-19. Sequenced input: peripheral blood. The chain employs TRBV28 and TRBJ1-2; 7 bases align to TRBD1. The chain's CDR3 is CASSPGQRSLGGYTF. CDR3 nucleotide sequence: TGTGCCAGCAGTCCGGGACAGCGGTCTCTCGGGGGCTACACCTTC.